The 31 T cell receptor beta chains given below trace back to one sample, sequenced in a study of blood T cell repertoires in COVID-19. Here immunoSEQ multiplex PCR was the method, and the copy in TCRdb shows in-frame clones only, minus some. The sample yields more than 200,000 clones, around nine tenths seen once. Sequencing input: PBMCs or T cells enriched from blood (not recorded which). Every receptor here comes from a woman between 50 and 59 years old who had recovered from COVID-19.

The V call is TRBV7-9, the J call TRBJ1-2, with 11 bases aligning to TRBD1. The length of the CDR3 is 14 residues. Germline CDR1 reads SEHNR; CDR2 reads FQNEAQ (reference sequence). After removal of 5 bases from V and 4 bases from J, the junction contained 3 bases not matched to a gene. CDR3 loop: CASSRTGGFYGYTF. Here the CDR3 DNA reads TGTGCCAGCAGCCGGACAGGGGGCTTCTATGGCTACACCTTC. The full variable domain, with the rest looked up from reference TRBV7-9 and TRBJ1-2, is DTGVSQNPRHKITKRGQNVTFRCDPISEHNRLYWYRQTLGQGPEFLTYFQNEAQLEKSRLLSDRFSAERPKGSFSTLEIQRTEQGDSAMYLCASSRTGGFYGYTFGSGTRLTVV.

The chain carries TRBV4-1 and TRBJ1-1; TRBD1 aligns across 8 bases. CDR1 and CDR2 (germline): MGHRA, YSYEKL. This CDR3 has 15 residues. Trimming at V came to 1 base and at J to 9 bases, leaving 10 bases not matched to a gene. CDR3 nucleotides: TGCGCCAGCAGCCAAGTTGGTGGGACAGGCTTAAAAGCTTTCTTT. Its translation is CASSQVGGTGLKAFF.

V is TRBV4-1 and J is TRBJ2-2, with 16 bases fitting TRBD2. The germline gives CDR1 MGHRA, CDR2 YSYEKL. J lost 4 bases, V lost 4 bases, and 9 bases had no gene match. The length of the CDR3 is 19 residues. CDR3 nucleotide sequence: TGCGCCAGCAGCCTCACGGGACTAGCGGGAGGGCCGGTCACCGGGGAGCTGTTTTTT. Its translation: CASSLTGLAGGPVTGELFF.

This clone was counted only a few times. V usage is TRBV30 and J usage is TRBJ1-5, with TRBD1 as a possible D gene (5 bases). CDR1 and CDR2 from the germline V gene are GTSNPN and SVGIG (reference sequence). This CDR3 is 13 amino acids long. Trimming stripped 5 bases from V and 9 bases from J, with 17 bases between. The CDR3 nucleotides read TGTGCCTGGGACGGGGGTCGATCTTGGCCCCAGCATTTT. It translates to CAWDGGRSWPQHF.

The V and J genes are TRBV12-3 or TRBV12-4 and TRBJ1-2; 7 nucleotides agree with TRBD1. V was pared by 8 bases and J by 3 bases, with 0 bases of the junction left unmatched. This CDR3 is 11 amino acids long. DNA for the CDR3: TGTGCCAGCCAGGGGGACTATGGCTACACCTTC. Encoded protein: CASQGDYGYTF.

The gene calls are TRBV7-6 and TRBJ2-1; TRBD2 might be the D (6 bases). CDR1 is SGHVS and CDR2 is FNYEAQ in the germline V gene. The V end lost 3 bases, the J end lost 2 bases, and 14 bases lay between the germline ends. The CDR3 has 16 residues. CDR3: CASSLERAKTYNEQFF. CDR3 in DNA: TGTGCCAGCAGCTTGGAGCGGGCCAAAACCTACAATGAGCAGTTCTTC.

The chain is built from TRBV3-1 (or the pseudogene TRBV3-2) and TRBJ2-5, with 7 nucleotides matching TRBD1. Trimming took 4 bases from V and 1 from J; bases not matched to a gene: 3. The CDR3 is 14 amino acids. Germline CDR1 reads LGHDT; CDR2 reads YNNKEL (reference sequence). In nucleotides, the CDR3 is TGTGCCAGCAGCCCCCGGGACAGCCAAGAGACCCAGTACTTC. Residues: CASSPRDSQETQYF.

The gene calls are TRBV15 and TRBJ2-1; D is undetermined. Trimming took off 7 bases at V and 8 bases at J, with 18 bases between the two ends. The CDR3 runs to 14 residues. Germline V gene sequence: CDR1 LNHNV, CDR2 YYDKDF (reference sequence). CDR3 in DNA: TGTGCCACCAAACAGCAACAAGTCTGGGATGAGCAGTTCTTC. Its translation is CATKQQQVWDEQFF.

In this sample, this clone turned up once. One junction end disagrees with the germline gene, perhaps due to a read error. The chain recombines TRBV4-3 with TRBJ2-1; 10 nucleotides agree with TRBD2. The CDR3 length is 19 residues. CDR1 is LGHNA, CDR2 YSLEER, per germline. In nucleotides, the CDR3 is TGCGCCAGCAGCCAAGATCTAGCGGGAGTTTTTAGCGGCTACAATGAGCAGCTCTTC. It encodes CASSQDLAGVFSGYNEQLF.

This clone has a single count. This chain joins TRBV9 and TRBJ2-2, with D hard to call. V was clipped by 4 bases and J by 0 bases, with 7 bases between them. This CDR3 is built from 14 residues. The V gene's germline CDR1 is SGDLS and CDR2 YYNGEE. The CDR3 sequence is CASSKQPNTGELFF. CDR3 in DNA: TGTGCCAGCAGCAAGCAACCGAACACCGGGGAGCTGTTTTTT.

This sequence joins TRBV19 and TRBJ1-2, with 7 bases lining up with TRBD1. J lost 4 bases, V lost 5 bases, and 10 bases had no gene match. The CDR3 sequence is 15 residues long. In germline, CDR1 is LNHDA, CDR2 SQIVND (reference sequence). The CDR3 sequence is CASSLRDSTGYGYTF. The CDR3 DNA reads as TGTGCCAGTAGTCTTAGGGACAGTACCGGCTATGGCTACACCTTC.

The gene calls are TRBV3-1 (or the pseudogene TRBV3-2) and TRBJ2-3, with TRBD2 as a possible D gene (6 bases). Germline-derived CDR1 and CDR2 are LGHDT and YNNKEL (reference sequence). V was trimmed by 8 bases and J by 2 bases, leaving 17 bases between them. CDR3 length: 15 residues. In nucleotides, the CDR3 is TGTGCCAGCGGCCCCCGGGGGAGGAACACAGATACGCAGTATTTT. This sequence encodes CASGPRGRNTDTQYF.

The V gene is TRBV19, the J gene TRBJ2-2; 11 bases line up with TRBD2. In germline, CDR1 is LNHDA, CDR2 SQIVND (reference sequence). This CDR3 has 17 amino acids. The V and J ends lost 5 bases and 4 bases, in that order; junction bases with no gene match: 9. CDR3 region: CASSVGTSGLFTGELFF. The CDR3 DNA sequence: TGTGCCAGTAGTGTCGGGACTAGCGGCCTTTTCACCGGGGAGCTGTTTTTT.

CDR3 protein: CASSVSISGTDTQYF. DNA of the CDR3: TGTGCCAGCAGCGTATCAATTAGCGGAACAGATACGCAGTATTTT. This rearrangement joins TRBV9 to TRBJ2-3, with a possible D match to TRBD2 (6 bases). Looked up from germline, CDR1 is SGDLS and CDR2 is YYNGEE. The CDR3 runs 15 residues. The V end lost 1 base, the J end lost 3 bases, and 12 bases lay between the germline ends.

This chain joins TRBV7-9 and TRBJ2-2; 8 positions match TRBD2. This CDR3 has 14 residues. Trimming at V came to 5 bases and at J to 5 bases, leaving 4 bases not matched to a gene. CDR1 and CDR2 (germline): SEHNR, FQNEAQ (reference sequence). The CDR3 DNA is TGTGCCAGCAGCCGTAGCGGGACAACCGGGGAGCTGTTTTTT. Its translation is CASSRSGTTGELFF.

J is TRBJ2-5 and V is TRBV28; 11 nucleotides match TRBD2. Germline V gene lookup returns CDR1 MDHEN and CDR2 SYDVKM. V was clipped by 4 bases and J by 7 bases; unmatched bases: 8. The CDR3 loop spans 15 amino acids. The CDR3 nucleotides are TGTGCCAGCAGTTACGGGACTAGCGGTATGGCGACCCAGTACTTC. Encoded protein: CASSYGTSGMATQYF.

This clone showed up just once. The rearrangement joins TRBV7-9 to TRBJ2-7, with 10 bases identical to TRBD2. CDR3 length equals 15 residues. CDR1 is SEHNR and CDR2 is FQNEAQ in the germline V gene (reference sequence). J gave up 5 bases and V 6 bases, and 10 bases lay outside the gene matches. DNA of the CDR3: TGTGCCAGCAGACCTCTAGCGGGAGCCCGCGACGAGCAGTACTTC. Protein: CASRPLAGARDEQYF.

The chain has TRBV28 and TRBJ1-4; 7 bases are shared with TRBD1. The length of the CDR3 is 14 residues. In germline, CDR1 is MDHEN, CDR2 SYDVKM. Germline trimming cut 5 bases from V and 2 bases from J; bases unmatched to any gene: 2. CDR3: CASSVTGTNEKLFF. The DNA of the CDR3 is TGTGCCAGCAGTGTGACAGGGACTAATGAAAAACTGTTTTTT. Full variable domain (remainder filled in from reference TRBV28 and TRBJ1-4): DVKVTQSSRYLVKRTGEKVFLECVQDMDHENMFWYRQDPGLGLRLIYFSYDVKMKEKGDIPEGYSVSREKKERFSLILESASTNQTSMYLCASSVTGTNEKLFFGSGTQLSVL.

The rearrangement joins TRBV12-3 or TRBV12-4 to TRBJ2-7, with TRBD1 identical over 9 bases. V was pared by 1 base and J by 6 bases, with 1 base of the junction left unmatched. The CDR3 is 13 amino acids. The CDR3 sequence: CASSLVDRGEQYF. Here the CDR3 DNA reads TGTGCCAGCAGTTTAGTGGACAGGGGCGAGCAGTACTTC.

This clone was seen just once. This chain uses TRBV28 with TRBJ2-4; D is uncertain. The V gene's germline CDR1 is MDHEN and CDR2 SYDVKM. There are 16 residues in the CDR3. Trimming pared 2 bases from V and 0 bases from J, leaving 11 bases between. Here the CDR3 reads CASSLSPNLAKNIQYF. CDR3 nucleotides: TGTGCCAGCAGTTTAAGCCCCAATTTAGCCAAAAACATTCAGTACTTC.

V is TRBV27 and J is TRBJ1-2; D gene uncertain. The CDR3 sequence is 15 residues long. Trimming cost V 2 bases and J 0 bases, with 10 bases left between them. Germline V CDR1 and CDR2: MNHEY, SMNVEV (reference sequence). The CDR3, as DNA: TGTGCCAGCAGTTTAAGGTACAGCTCTAACTATGGCTACACCTTC. This translates into CASSLRYSSNYGYTF.

This rearrangement joins TRBV7-9 to TRBJ2-5; maybe TRBD2 (6 bases). This CDR3 is 13 amino acids long. V gave up 4 bases and J gave up 5 bases, with 11 bases separating them. Looked up from germline, CDR1 is SEHNR and CDR2 is FQNEAQ (reference sequence). The CDR3 loop is CASSSTAGETQYF. DNA of the CDR3: TGTGCCAGCAGCTCCACTGCGGGGGAGACCCAGTACTTC.

The J gene is TRBJ2-1, the V gene TRBV2; perhaps TRBD2 as D (6 bases). The CDR3 spans 14 residues. V was pared by 8 bases and J by 7 bases, with 18 bases between. Germline lookup yields CDR1 SNHLY and CDR2 FYNNEI. The CDR3 loop reads CASGQTRAGNEQFF. The DNA for the CDR3 is TGTGCCAGCGGCCAGACTAGGGCAGGGAATGAGCAGTTCTTC.

The chain has TRBV10-3 and TRBJ1-3, with TRBD1 identical over 8 bases. Germline values: CDR1 ENHRY, CDR2 SYGVKD. This CDR3 contains 15 residues. V lost 6 bases and J lost 0; bases outside the gene matches: 4. CDR3 protein: CAISRDRSSGNTIYF. In DNA, the CDR3 is TGTGCCATCAGCCGGGACAGGAGCTCTGGAAACACCATATATTTT.

V usage is TRBV14 and J usage is TRBJ2-2; 7 nucleotides match TRBD2. CDR3 length: 16 residues. Germline V gives CDR1 SGHDN, CDR2 FVKESK. Trimming removed 1 base from V and 7 bases from J; junction bases left unmatched: 9. Here the CDR3 DNA reads TGTGCCAGCAGCCAAGGTATAGGACTAGACGTCGGGGAGCTGTTTTTT. Translated: CASSQGIGLDVGELFF. Together with reference TRBV14 and TRBJ2-2, the CDR3 gives the full variable domain: EAGVTQFPSHSVIEKGQTVTLRCDPISGHDNLYWYRRVMGKEIKFLLHFVKESKQDESGMPNNRFLAERTGGTYSTLKVQPAELEDSGVYFCASSQGIGLDVGELFFGEGSRLTVL.

In the case of this clone: At the DNA level, this CDR3 is encoded by other sequences in the same sample as well. V is TRBV12-3 or TRBV12-4 and J is TRBJ1-1; possibly TRBD1 for D (5 bases). V shed 6 bases and J shed 1 base, with 9 bases lying between them. This CDR3 spans 13 amino acids. The CDR3 DNA reads as TGTGCCAGCAGCCTACAGGAGAACACTGAAGCTTTCTTT. This gives the protein CASSLQENTEAFF.

This clone was counted only a few times. The rearrangement joins TRBV18 to TRBJ2-3; 8 nucleotides align to TRBD1. V lost 5 bases, J lost 1 base, and 2 bases stayed unmatched. The CDR3 has 14 residues. Germline CDR1 and CDR2: KGHSH and LQKENI. The CDR3 sequence: CASSDRGGTDTQYF. The CDR3 nucleotides are TGTGCCAGCTCAGACAGGGGAGGCACAGATACGCAGTATTTT.

The CDR3 coding sequence is TGTGCCAGCAGCCACGACTCCTCCGGCAGTAGCTACGAGCAGTACTTC. Protein product: CASSHDSSGSSYEQYF. The chain uses TRBV4-2 and TRBJ2-7; D uncertain. This CDR3 spans 16 amino acids. The ends were cut back, 3 bases at V and 3 bases at J, with 18 bases in the middle. Per germline, CDR1 LGHNA and CDR2 YNFKEQ.

This sequence joins TRBV5-6 and TRBJ2-7; weak D call: TRBD1 (5 bases). Germline V CDR1 and CDR2: SGHDT, YYEEEE. V lost 7 bases and J lost 2, with 10 bases in between. The CDR3 spans 12 residues. CDR3 coding DNA: TGTGCCAGCGGAAAACAGGCCTACGAGCAGTACTTC. It encodes CASGKQAYEQYF.

The chain joins TRBV7-9 to TRBJ2-2; D not resolved. From germline, CDR1 is SEHNR and CDR2 FQNEAQ (reference sequence). CDR3 size: 15 residues. V was shortened by 2 bases and J by 7 bases, with 14 bases between the two germline ends. The CDR3: CASSLSSRRGGELFF. In nucleotides, the CDR3 is TGTGCCAGCAGCTTATCTTCCAGGCGTGGCGGGGAGCTGTTTTTT. Full variable domain (outside the CDR3, taken from reference TRBV7-9 and TRBJ2-2): DTGVSQNPRHKITKRGQNVTFRCDPISEHNRLYWYRQTLGQGPEFLTYFQNEAQLEKSRLLSDRFSAERPKGSFSTLEIQRTEQGDSAMYLCASSLSSRRGGELFFGEGSRLTVL.

The chain has TRBV12-3 or TRBV12-4 and TRBJ1-2, with D unresolved. This CDR3 is 12 amino acids long. Trimming cost V 8 bases and J 2 bases, with 9 bases left between them. DNA of the CDR3: TGTGCCAGCTCGGCGGTGAACTATGGCTACACCTTC. It codes for CASSAVNYGYTF.